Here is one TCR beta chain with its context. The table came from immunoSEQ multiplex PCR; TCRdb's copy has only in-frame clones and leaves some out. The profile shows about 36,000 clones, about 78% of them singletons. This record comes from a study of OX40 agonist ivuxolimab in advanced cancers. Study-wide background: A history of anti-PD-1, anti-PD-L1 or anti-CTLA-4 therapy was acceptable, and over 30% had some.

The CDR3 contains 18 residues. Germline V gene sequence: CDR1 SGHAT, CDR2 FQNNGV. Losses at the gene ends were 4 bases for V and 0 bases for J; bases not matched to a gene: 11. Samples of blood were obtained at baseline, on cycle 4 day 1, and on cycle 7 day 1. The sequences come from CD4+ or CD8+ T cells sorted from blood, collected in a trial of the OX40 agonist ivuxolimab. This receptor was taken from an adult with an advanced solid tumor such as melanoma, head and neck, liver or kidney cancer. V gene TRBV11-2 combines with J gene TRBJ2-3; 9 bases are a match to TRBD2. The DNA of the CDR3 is TGTGCCAGCAGCTCCCTGGCGGGAGGGGCCTTTAGCACAGATACGCAGTATTTT. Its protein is CASSSLAGGAFSTDTQYF. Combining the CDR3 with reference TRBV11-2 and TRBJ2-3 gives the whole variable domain EAGVAQSPRYKIIEKRQSVAFWCNPISGHATLYWYQQILGQGPKLLIQFQNNGVVDDSQLPKDRFSAERLKGVDSTLKIQPAKLEDSAVYLCASSSLAGGAFSTDTQYFGPGTRLTVL.